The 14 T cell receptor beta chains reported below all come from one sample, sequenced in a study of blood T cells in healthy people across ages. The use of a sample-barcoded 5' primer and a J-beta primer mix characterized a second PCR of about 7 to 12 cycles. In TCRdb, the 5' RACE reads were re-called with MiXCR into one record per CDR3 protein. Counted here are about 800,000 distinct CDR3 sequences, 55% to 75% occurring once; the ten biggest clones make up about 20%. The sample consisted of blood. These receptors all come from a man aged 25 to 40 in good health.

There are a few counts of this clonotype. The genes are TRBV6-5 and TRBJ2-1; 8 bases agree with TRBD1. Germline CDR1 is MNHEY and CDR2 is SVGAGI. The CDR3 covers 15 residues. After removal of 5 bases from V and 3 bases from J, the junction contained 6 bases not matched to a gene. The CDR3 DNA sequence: TGTGCCAGCAGTGGACAGGGAAACAACTACAATGAGCAGTTCTTC. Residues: CASSGQGNNYNEQFF.

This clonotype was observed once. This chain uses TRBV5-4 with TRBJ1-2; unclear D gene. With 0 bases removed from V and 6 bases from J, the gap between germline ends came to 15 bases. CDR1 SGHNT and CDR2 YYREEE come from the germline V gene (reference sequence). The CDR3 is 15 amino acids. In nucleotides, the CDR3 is TGTGCCAGCAGCTTGGCCGATTTGAGTGGCGATGGCTACACCTTC. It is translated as CASSLADLSGDGYTF.

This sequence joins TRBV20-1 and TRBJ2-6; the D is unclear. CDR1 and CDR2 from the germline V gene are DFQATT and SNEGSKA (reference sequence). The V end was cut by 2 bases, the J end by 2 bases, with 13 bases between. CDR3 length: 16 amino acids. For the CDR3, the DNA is TGCAGTGCTAGAAAGCAGGTTCTCGCTGGGGCCAACGTCCTGACTTTC. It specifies CSARKQVLAGANVLTF.

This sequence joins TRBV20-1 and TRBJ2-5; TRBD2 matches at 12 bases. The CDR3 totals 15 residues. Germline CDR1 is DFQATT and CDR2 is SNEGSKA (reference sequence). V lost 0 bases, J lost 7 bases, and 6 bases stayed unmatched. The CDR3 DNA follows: TGCAGTGCTAGAGATGCTAGCGGGGGGGCGTGGACCCAGTACTTC. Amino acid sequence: CSARDASGGAWTQYF.

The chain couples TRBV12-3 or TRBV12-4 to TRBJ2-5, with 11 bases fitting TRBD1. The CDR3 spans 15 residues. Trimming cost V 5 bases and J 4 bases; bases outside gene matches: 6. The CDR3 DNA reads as TGTGCCAGCAGTACCGGGACAGGGGGACGAGAGACCCAGTACTTC. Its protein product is CASSTGTGGRETQYF.

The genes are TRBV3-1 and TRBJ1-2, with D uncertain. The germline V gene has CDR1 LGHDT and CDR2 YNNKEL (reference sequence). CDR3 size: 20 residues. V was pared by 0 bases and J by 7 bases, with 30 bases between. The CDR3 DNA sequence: TGTGCCAGCAGCCAAGAGAAATTGCGTTCTGAAACAAAACCTAAACGTGGCTACACCTTC. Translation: CASSQEKLRSETKPKRGYTF.

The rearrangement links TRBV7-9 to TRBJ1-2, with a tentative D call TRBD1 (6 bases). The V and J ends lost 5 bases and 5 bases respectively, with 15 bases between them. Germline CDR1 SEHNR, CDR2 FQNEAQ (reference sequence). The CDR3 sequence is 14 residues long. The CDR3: CASSRGTSTYGYTF. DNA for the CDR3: TGTGCCAGCAGCCGCGGGACAAGTACTTATGGCTACACCTTC.

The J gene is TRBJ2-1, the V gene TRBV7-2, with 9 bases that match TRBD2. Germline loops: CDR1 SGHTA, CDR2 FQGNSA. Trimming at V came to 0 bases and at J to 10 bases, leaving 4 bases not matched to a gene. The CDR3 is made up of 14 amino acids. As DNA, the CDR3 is TGTGCCAGCAGCTTAGCGGGACTAGCTCTAGAGCAGTTCTTC. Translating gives CASSLAGLALEQFF.

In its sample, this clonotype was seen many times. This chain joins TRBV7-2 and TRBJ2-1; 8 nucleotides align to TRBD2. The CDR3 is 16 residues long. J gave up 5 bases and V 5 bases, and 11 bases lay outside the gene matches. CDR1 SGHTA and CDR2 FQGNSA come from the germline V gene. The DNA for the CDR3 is TGTGCCAGCAGCCTAGGGGCTAGCGGGCCTGACAATGAGCAGTTCTTC. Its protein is CASSLGASGPDNEQFF.

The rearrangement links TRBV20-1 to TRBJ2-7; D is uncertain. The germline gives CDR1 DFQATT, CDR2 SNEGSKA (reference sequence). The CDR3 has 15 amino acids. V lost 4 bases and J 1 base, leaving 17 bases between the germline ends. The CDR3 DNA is TGCAGTGCTACCGCACATGGGCGAACATCCTACGAGCAGTACTTC. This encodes CSATAHGRTSYEQYF.

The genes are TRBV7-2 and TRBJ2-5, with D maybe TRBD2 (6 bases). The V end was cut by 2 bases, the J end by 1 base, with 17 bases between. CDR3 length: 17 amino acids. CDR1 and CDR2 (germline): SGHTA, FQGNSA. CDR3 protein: CASSLRPGGSGQETQYF. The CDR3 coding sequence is TGTGCCAGCAGCTTACGGCCGGGTGGTAGCGGCCAAGAGACCCAGTACTTC.

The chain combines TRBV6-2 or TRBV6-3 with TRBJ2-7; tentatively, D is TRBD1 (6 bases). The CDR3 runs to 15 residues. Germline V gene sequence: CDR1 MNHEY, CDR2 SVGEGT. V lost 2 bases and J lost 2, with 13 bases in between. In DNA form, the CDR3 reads TGTGCCAGCAGTTACGCCCCGGACAGCACCTACGAGCAGTACTTC. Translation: CASSYAPDSTYEQYF.

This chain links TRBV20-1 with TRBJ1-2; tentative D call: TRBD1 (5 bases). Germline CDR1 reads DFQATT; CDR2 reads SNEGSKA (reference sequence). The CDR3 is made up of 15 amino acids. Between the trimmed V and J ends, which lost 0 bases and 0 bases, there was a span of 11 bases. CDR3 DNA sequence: TGCAGTGCTAGAGATAGGGGAGGACCTAACTATGGCTACACCTTC. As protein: CSARDRGGPNYGYTF.

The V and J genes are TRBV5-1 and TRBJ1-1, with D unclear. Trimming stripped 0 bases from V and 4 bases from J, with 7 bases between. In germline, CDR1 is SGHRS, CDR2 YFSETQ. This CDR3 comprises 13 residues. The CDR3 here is CASSLGSATEAFF. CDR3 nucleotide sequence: TGCGCCAGCAGCTTGGGGTCGGCCACTGAAGCTTTCTTT.